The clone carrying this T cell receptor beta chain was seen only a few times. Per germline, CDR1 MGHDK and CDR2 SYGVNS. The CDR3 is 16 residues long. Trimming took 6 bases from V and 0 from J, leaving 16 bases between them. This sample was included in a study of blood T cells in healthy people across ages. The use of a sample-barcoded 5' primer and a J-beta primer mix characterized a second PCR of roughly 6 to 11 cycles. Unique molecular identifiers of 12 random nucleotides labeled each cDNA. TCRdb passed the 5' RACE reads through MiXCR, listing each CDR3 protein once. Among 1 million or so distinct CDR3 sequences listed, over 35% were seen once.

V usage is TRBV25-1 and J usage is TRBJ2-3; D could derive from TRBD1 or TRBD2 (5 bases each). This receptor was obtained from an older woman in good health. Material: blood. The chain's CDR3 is CASSYGALHSTDTQYF. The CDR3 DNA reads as TGTGCCAGCAGCTACGGGGCCTTGCATAGCACAGATACGCAGTATTTT.